This T cell receptor (beta chain) was sequenced for a study of blood T cells in healthy people across ages. A minimum of 7 million PBMCs was isolated per sample. Trimming removed 2 bases from V and 6 bases from J; junction bases left unmatched: 5. The germline V gene encodes CDR1 SGHVS and CDR2 FNYEAQ. The CDR3 sequence is 16 residues long. This clonotype has ten or more counts. Antigen specificity is unknown. Then a second PCR, running roughly 6 to 12 cycles, was carried out with a sample-barcoded 5' primer and a J-beta primer mix. Every cDNA was tagged by a template-switch adaptor with 12 random nucleotides. TCRdb re-called the 5' RACE reads with MiXCR, one entry per CDR3 protein. In the table there are about 640,000 distinct CDR3 sequences, approximately 30% of which are singletons. The study, taken as a whole, reports: Among long-lived donors, naive CD4+ cells were more numerous and diversity higher than in aged donors. Researchers said unsorted PBMCs prevented a conclusive naive versus antigen-experienced comparison.

This receptor was identified in a woman at least 80 years old in good health. This chain links TRBV7-6 with TRBJ2-3, with 13 nucleotides matching TRBD2. Sequencing input: blood. The CDR3 DNA reads TGTGCCAGCAGCTTATTACTAGCGGGGGGGCAGGATACGCAGTATTTT. Its protein is CASSLLLAGGQDTQYF.